One sample yielded the 30 T cell receptor beta chains listed below, sequenced in a study of CD4 T cells in relation to SARS-CoV-2 and coronaviruses (dated by TCRdb to the early 2020s). Receptor libraries were prepared by the immunoSEQ multiplex PCR assay. This is the immuneACCESS table as TCRdb keeps it, with only in-frame sequences that have V and J called. A part of the clones is gone; compared with another copy, unresolved V genes explain less than half, and the rest is unexplained. The sample includes roughly 23,000 clones, with around 74% observed a single time. The leading ten clones occupy about 17% of the sample. CD4+ T cells from unexposed donors were collected before the COVID-19 pandemic (2011-2018). After more than 9 days of culture, CD4+ T cells were isolated with the EasySep CD4+ T cell isolation kit. Their recognized antigens are unknown. Sequencing was done on a sample of CD4+ T cells from PBMCs, cultured in vitro. Receptors were obtained from a human donor in good health.

This chain joins TRBV2 and TRBJ1-2; no reliable D call. The CDR3 length is 11 residues. Germline CDR1 SNHLY, CDR2 FYNNEI. The ends were cut back, 10 bases at V and 4 bases at J, with 10 bases in the middle. CDR3 amino acids: CATVLGYGYTF. CDR3 coding DNA: TGTGCCACGGTCCTGGGCTATGGCTACACCTTC.

The V and J genes are TRBV18 and TRBJ2-7, with a tentative D call TRBD1 (5 bases). The germline CDR1 and CDR2 sequences are KGHSH and LQKENI. The CDR3 has 14 amino acids. Trimming removed 3 bases at V and 6 bases at J, with 15 bases between. The CDR3 sequence is CASSPQGPTLEQYF. In nucleotides, the CDR3 is TGTGCCAGCTCACCCCAGGGTCCCACCCTCGAGCAGTACTTC.

This chain uses TRBV6-5 with TRBJ2-1; D might be TRBD1 or TRBD2, each matching 5 bases. CDR1 is MNHEY and CDR2 is SVGAGI in the germline V gene. This CDR3 is 15 amino acids long. V shed 2 bases and J shed 3 bases, with 11 bases lying between them. CDR3 nucleotide sequence: TGTGCCAGCAGTTACGGGACCCTCCGCTACAATGAGCAGTTCTTC. Its protein is CASSYGTLRYNEQFF.

The rearrangement joins TRBV3-1 (or the pseudogene TRBV3-2) to TRBJ2-5; 10 bases fit TRBD2. The CDR3 covers 16 residues. V gave up 0 bases and J gave up 5 bases; unmatched junction bases: 6. CDR1 is LGHDT, CDR2 YNNKEL, per germline (reference sequence). CDR3 region: CASSQDGNSGGETQYF. CDR3 DNA sequence: TGTGCCAGCAGCCAAGATGGTAATAGCGGGGGGGAGACCCAGTACTTC.

The chain recombines TRBV20-1 with TRBJ2-7, with TRBD2 matching 11 bases. CDR1 and CDR2 (germline): DFQATT, SNEGSKA (reference sequence). The CDR3 covers 16 residues. Unmatched junction bases numbered 7, after V lost 3 bases and J lost 0 bases. The CDR3 spells CSASATSGTGSYEQYF. As DNA, the CDR3 is TGCAGTGCTAGTGCGACTAGCGGGACGGGCTCCTACGAGCAGTACTTC.

This sequence joins TRBV7-9 and TRBJ2-7; D remains unclear. Deletions cut 5 bases from V and 2 bases from J, with 7 bases between. The CDR3 covers 12 residues. The V gene's germline CDR1 is SEHNR and CDR2 FQNEAQ (reference sequence). CDR3 protein: CASSPPTYEQYF. DNA for the CDR3: TGTGCCAGCAGCCCCCCCACCTACGAGCAGTACTTC.

This clone was detected only once. V and J are TRBV11-2 and TRBJ2-7; D unclear. Germline V lookup: CDR1 SGHAT, CDR2 FQNNGV. Trimming removed 0 bases at V and 0 bases at J, with 6 bases between. The CDR3 spans 14 residues. The CDR3: CASSLEWISYEQYF. CDR3 DNA sequence: TGTGCCAGCAGCTTAGAGTGGATCTCCTACGAGCAGTACTTC.

The V gene is TRBV19, the J gene TRBJ1-4; D uncertain. Germline lookup yields CDR1 LNHDA and CDR2 SQIVND (reference sequence). Trimming removed 2 bases from V and 0 bases from J, with 13 bases in between. This CDR3 contains 17 residues. The DNA for the CDR3 is TGTGCCAGTAGTATAATGGCAGCAATTACAACTAATGAAAAACTGTTTTTT. Protein sequence: CASSIMAAITTNEKLFF.

This sequence joins TRBV27 and TRBJ1-1; D is undetermined. The V gene's germline CDR1 is MNHEY and CDR2 SMNVEV (reference sequence). Trimming took off 3 bases at V and 3 bases at J, with 14 bases between the two ends. This CDR3 is 15 amino acids long. CDR3: CASSLLGSADTEAFF. The CDR3 bases are TGTGCCAGCAGTTTGTTGGGATCGGCAGACACTGAAGCTTTCTTT.

The V gene is TRBV28, the J gene TRBJ1-2, with TRBD1 as a possible D gene (6 bases). CDR3 length: 13 residues. Per germline, CDR1 MDHEN and CDR2 SYDVKM. V gave up 7 bases and J gave up 8 bases, with 17 bases separating them. The CDR3 protein is CASTKRGVRGYTF. CDR3 coding DNA: TGTGCCAGCACCAAAAGGGGGGTCCGAGGCTACACCTTC.

The CDR3 region is CASGEGGPPYEQYF. CDR3 nucleotides: TGCGCCAGCGGGGAGGGCGGTCCCCCCTACGAGCAGTACTTC. The V gene is TRBV5-1, the J gene TRBJ2-7, with TRBD2 matching 7 bases. Germline V gives CDR1 SGHRS, CDR2 YFSETQ. Germline trimming cut 7 bases from V and 2 bases from J; bases unmatched to any gene: 9. This CDR3 is 14 amino acids long.

This clone was seen more than once but under ten times. The genes are TRBV9 and TRBJ1-1; the D is unclear. Trimming left V 0 bases short and J 2 bases short, with 8 bases between. The CDR3 spans 14 residues. Germline V gene data show CDR1 as SGDLS and CDR2 as YYNGEE. The CDR3 is CASSVVGGNTEAFF. CDR3 bases: TGTGCCAGCAGCGTAGTGGGTGGAAACACTGAAGCTTTCTTT.

This chain links TRBV6-5 with TRBJ1-5; 7 nucleotides agree with TRBD1. V shed 5 bases and J 0 bases; nucleotides not matched to a gene: 4. The CDR3 loop spans 15 amino acids. The germline gives CDR1 MNHEY, CDR2 SVGAGI. The CDR3 loop is CASSMTGYSNQPQHF. The CDR3 bases are TGTGCCAGCAGTATGACAGGGTATAGCAATCAGCCCCAGCATTTT.

This chain joins TRBV6-5 and TRBJ2-2, with a tentative D call TRBD1 (6 bases). The germline V gene has CDR1 MNHEY and CDR2 SVGAGI. CDR3 length: 15 residues. V dropped 7 bases and J dropped 4 bases, with 16 bases sitting between them. The CDR3 loop reads CASNYVQGITGELFF. The CDR3 DNA is TGTGCCAGCAATTATGTACAGGGTATCACCGGGGAGCTGTTTTTT.

V is TRBV3-1 (or the pseudogene TRBV3-2) and J is TRBJ2-5; D could derive from TRBD1 or TRBD2 (5 bases each). The CDR3 is 19 amino acids. The ends were cut back, 0 bases at V and 5 bases at J, with 25 bases in the middle. Germline loops: CDR1 LGHDT, CDR2 YNNKEL (reference sequence). For the CDR3, the DNA is TGTGCCAGCAGCCAAGATCGAGGGGAAACGGTCAATTCTGGGGAGACCCAGTACTTC. Encoded protein: CASSQDRGETVNSGETQYF.

This rearrangement joins TRBV10-1 to TRBJ2-7; 10 bases line up with TRBD2. V gave up 8 bases and J gave up 7 bases; unmatched junction bases: 17. Germline CDR1 and CDR2: WNHNN and SYGVQD (reference sequence). This CDR3 has 16 amino acids. CDR3 DNA sequence: TGCGCCAGCTCCGGGCTAGCGGGAGCCCTTAGAGGGGAGCAGTACTTC. This gives the protein CASSGLAGALRGEQYF.

The genes are TRBV6-1 and TRBJ2-7, with D perhaps TRBD2 (5 bases). From germline, CDR1 is MNHNS and CDR2 SASEGT. The CDR3 spans 15 residues. V lost 0 bases, J lost 6 bases, and 15 bases lay in between. The CDR3 DNA reads as TGTGCCAGCAGTGAAGCGTCCGTTCGCCGGGGCGAGCAGTACTTC. Translation: CASSEASVRRGEQYF.

The chain links TRBV7-9 to TRBJ1-4; 7 bases match TRBD1. Looked up from germline, CDR1 is SEHNR and CDR2 is FQNEAQ (reference sequence). V dropped 4 bases and J dropped 7; count of bases not matched to a gene: 6. This CDR3 is built from 14 residues. CDR3 amino acids: CASSSAGGGEKLFF. Written as DNA, the CDR3 is TGTGCCAGCAGCTCCGCAGGGGGTGGTGAAAAACTGTTTTTT.

This chain uses TRBV11-3 with TRBJ2-3; D is perhaps TRBD2 (6 bases). Trimming shortened V by 1 base and J by 0 bases, and 11 bases separated the two germline ends. The CDR3 extends over 16 amino acids. Germline V gene lookup returns CDR1 SGHNT and CDR2 YENEEA. The CDR3 DNA reads as TGTGCCAGCAGCTTAGCGGCGGGAACTAGCACAGATACGCAGTATTTT. It encodes CASSLAAGTSTDTQYF.

The J gene is TRBJ2-3, the V gene TRBV7-8; 12 bases agree with TRBD2. The CDR3 spans 16 residues. The germline V gene has CDR1 SGHVS and CDR2 FQNEAQ. Trimming removed 5 bases from V and 1 base from J; junction bases left unmatched: 4. CDR3 loop: CASSPRLAGGTDTQYF. Written as DNA, the CDR3 is TGTGCCAGCAGCCCCAGACTAGCGGGAGGCACAGATACGCAGTATTTT.

This clone occurred a few times. The chain links TRBV9 to TRBJ2-1, with 13 bases identical to TRBD2. The V gene's germline CDR1 is SGDLS and CDR2 YYNGEE. With V trimmed by 4 bases and J by 3 bases, 4 bases remained unmatched. The CDR3 runs 16 residues. As DNA, the CDR3 is TGTGCCAGCAGCCTAGGGACTAGCGGGAACTACAATGAGCAGTTCTTC. It encodes CASSLGTSGNYNEQFF. The entire variable domain, with the rest obtained from reference TRBV9 and TRBJ2-1, is as follows: DSGVTQTPKHLITATGQRVTLRCSPRSGDLSVYWYQQSLDQGLQFLIQYYNGEERAKGNILERFSAQQFPDLHSELNLSSLELGDSALYFCASSLGTSGNYNEQFFGPGTRLTVL.

J is TRBJ1-6 and V is TRBV7-9; TRBD1 aligns across 11 bases. The length of the CDR3 is 18 residues. Germline CDR1 and CDR2: SEHNR and FQNEAQ (reference sequence). The J segment lost 6 bases and the V segment lost 4 bases, leaving 11 bases of the junction unmatched. The CDR3 DNA is TGTGCCAGCAGCTCACCCCCAGGGACAGGGGGAAGTAATTCACCCCTCCACTTT. Residues: CASSSPPGTGGSNSPLHF.

The V and J genes are TRBV14 and TRBJ2-5; D remains ambiguous. V lost 0 bases, J lost 5 bases, and 16 bases lay in between. The germline CDR1 and CDR2 sequences are SGHDN and FVKESK. This CDR3 spans 16 amino acids. CDR3 loop: CASSQELGGLGETQYF. The CDR3 bases are TGTGCCAGCAGCCAAGAGTTAGGCGGTTTGGGGGAGACCCAGTACTTC.

The J gene is TRBJ2-1, the V gene TRBV20-1; a possible D gene is TRBD2 (6 bases). The V gene's germline CDR1 is DFQATT and CDR2 SNEGSKA (reference sequence). This CDR3 comprises 13 residues. Trimming removed 3 bases from V and 10 bases from J, with 16 bases in between. This CDR3 reads CSASITASGEQFF. The DNA for the CDR3 is TGCAGTGCTAGTATCACGGCAAGCGGGGAGCAGTTCTTC.

This sequence joins TRBV5-4 and TRBJ1-6; D is perhaps TRBD1 (6 bases). Trimming removed 0 bases at V and 6 bases at J, with 10 bases between. Germline V gives CDR1 SGHNT, CDR2 YYREEE (reference sequence). The CDR3 is made up of 15 amino acids. CDR3 region: CASSLGGGPNSPLHF. CDR3 DNA: TGTGCCAGCAGCTTGGGTGGGGGGCCTAATTCACCCCTCCACTTT.

This clone showed up just once. This chain connects TRBV29-1 to TRBJ1-1, with D possibly being TRBD1 (5 bases). This CDR3 is built from 12 residues. The germline V gene has CDR1 SQVTM and CDR2 ANQGSEA. The germline V and J ends were trimmed by 8 bases and 4 bases, with 14 bases remaining between them. The CDR3 region is CSSFAGATEAFF. The CDR3, as DNA: TGCAGCTCTTTTGCCGGGGCCACTGAAGCTTTCTTT.

As for this clone: A junction boundary mismatches the germline segment, possibly from a read error. The chain couples TRBV7-9 to TRBJ2-1, with D maybe TRBD2 (7 bases). Germline CDR1 reads SEHNR; CDR2 reads FQNEAQ (reference sequence). CDR3 length: 15 amino acids. The chain's CDR3 is CATSLGGAGRNEQFF. The CDR3 DNA is TGTGCCACCAGCCTAGGGGGGGCAGGGCGCAATGAGCAGTTCTTC.

The J gene is TRBJ2-1, the V gene TRBV11-2; 9 bases agree with TRBD2. CDR3 length: 14 amino acids. Trimming removed 3 bases from V and 9 bases from J; junction bases left unmatched: 6. CDR1 and CDR2 (germline): SGHAT, FQNNGV. CDR3 DNA sequence: TGTGCCAGCAGCTTTAGCCGACTAGCGGTTGAGCAGTTCTTC. Protein sequence: CASSFSRLAVEQFF.

This rearrangement joins TRBV6-5 to TRBJ2-4; D possibly uses TRBD1 or TRBD2 (5 bases each). Trimming stripped 7 bases from V and 5 bases from J, with 15 bases between. The CDR3 length is 14 residues. Germline V gene sequence: CDR1 MNHEY, CDR2 SVGAGI. CDR3 protein: CASNLFGAQNIQYF. As DNA, the CDR3 is TGTGCCAGCAACTTGTTCGGGGCACAAAACATTCAGTACTTC.

The rearrangement joins TRBV27 to TRBJ1-6; D uncertain. Trimming removed 3 bases from V and 10 bases from J, with 13 bases in between. The CDR3 totals 14 residues. Germline V CDR1 and CDR2: MNHEY, SMNVEV (reference sequence). The CDR3 is CASSFGVGSSPLHF. DNA for the CDR3: TGTGCCAGCAGTTTCGGCGTGGGGAGCTCACCCCTCCACTTT.